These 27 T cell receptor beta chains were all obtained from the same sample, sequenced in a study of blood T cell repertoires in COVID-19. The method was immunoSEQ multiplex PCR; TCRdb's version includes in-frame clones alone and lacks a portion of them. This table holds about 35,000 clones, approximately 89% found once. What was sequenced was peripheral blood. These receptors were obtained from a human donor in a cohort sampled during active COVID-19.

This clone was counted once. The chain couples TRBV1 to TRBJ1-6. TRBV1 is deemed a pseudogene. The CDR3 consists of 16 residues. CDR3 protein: CTSSREPSSYNSPLHF. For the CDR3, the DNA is TGCACCAGCAGCCGAGAACCGAGCTCCTATAATTCACCCCTCCACTTT.

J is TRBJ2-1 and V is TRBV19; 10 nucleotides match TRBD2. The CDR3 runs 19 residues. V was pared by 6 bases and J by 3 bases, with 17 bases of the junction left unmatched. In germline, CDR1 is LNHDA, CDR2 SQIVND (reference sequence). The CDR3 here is CASRMGLWASGGNYNEQFF. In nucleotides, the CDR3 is TGTGCCAGTAGGATGGGTCTTTGGGCTAGCGGGGGCAACTACAATGAGCAGTTCTTC.

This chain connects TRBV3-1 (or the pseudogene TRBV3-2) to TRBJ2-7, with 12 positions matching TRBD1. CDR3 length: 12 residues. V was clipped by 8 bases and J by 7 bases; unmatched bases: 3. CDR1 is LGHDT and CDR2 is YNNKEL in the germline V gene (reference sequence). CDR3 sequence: CASGTGGREQYF. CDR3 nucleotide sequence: TGTGCCAGCGGGACAGGGGGCCGGGAGCAGTACTTC.

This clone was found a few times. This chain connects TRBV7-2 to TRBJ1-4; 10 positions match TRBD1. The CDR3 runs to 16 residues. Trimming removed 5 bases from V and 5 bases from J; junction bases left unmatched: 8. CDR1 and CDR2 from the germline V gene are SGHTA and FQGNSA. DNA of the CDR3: TGTGCCAGCAGCCTGAGCCGGGACAGGGGAAATGAAAAACTGTTTTTT. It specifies CASSLSRDRGNEKLFF.

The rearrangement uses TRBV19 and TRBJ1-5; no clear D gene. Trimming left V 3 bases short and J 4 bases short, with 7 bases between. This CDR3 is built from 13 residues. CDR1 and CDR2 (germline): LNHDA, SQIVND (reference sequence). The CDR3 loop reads CASSIQVNQPQHF. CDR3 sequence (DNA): TGTGCCAGTAGTATCCAGGTAAATCAGCCCCAGCATTTT. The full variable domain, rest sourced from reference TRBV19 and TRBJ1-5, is DGGITQSPKYLFRKEGQNVTLSCEQNLNHDAMYWYRQDPGQGLRLIYYSQIVNDFQKGDIAEGYSVSREKKESFPLTVTSAQKNPTAFYLCASSIQVNQPQHFGDGTRLSIL.

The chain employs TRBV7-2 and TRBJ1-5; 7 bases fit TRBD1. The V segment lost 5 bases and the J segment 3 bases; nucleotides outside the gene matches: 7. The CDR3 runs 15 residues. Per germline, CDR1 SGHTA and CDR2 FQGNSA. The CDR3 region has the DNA TGTGCCAGCAGCACTGAGACAGGGAACAATCAGCCCCAGCATTTT. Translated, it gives CASSTETGNNQPQHF.

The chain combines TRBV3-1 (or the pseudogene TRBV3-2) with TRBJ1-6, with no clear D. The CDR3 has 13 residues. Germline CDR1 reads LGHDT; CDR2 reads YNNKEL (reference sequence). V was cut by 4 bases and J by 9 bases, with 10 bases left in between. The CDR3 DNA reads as TGTGCCAGCAGCCCCTCGAGGATTTCACCCCTCCACTTT. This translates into CASSPSRISPLHF.

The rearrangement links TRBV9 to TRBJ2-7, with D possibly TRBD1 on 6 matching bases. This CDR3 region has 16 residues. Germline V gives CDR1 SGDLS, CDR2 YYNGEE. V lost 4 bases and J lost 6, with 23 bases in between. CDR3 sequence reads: CASSPDRTERSTEQYF. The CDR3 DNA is TGTGCCAGCAGCCCCGATCGGACAGAACGGTCGACCGAGCAGTACTTC.

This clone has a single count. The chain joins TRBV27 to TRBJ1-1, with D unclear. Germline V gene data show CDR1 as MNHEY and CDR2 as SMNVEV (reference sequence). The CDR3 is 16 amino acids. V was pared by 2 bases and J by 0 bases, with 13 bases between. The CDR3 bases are TGTGCCAGCAGTTTACTCGGGCGGGGATTGAACACTGAAGCTTTCTTT. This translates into CASSLLGRGLNTEAFF.

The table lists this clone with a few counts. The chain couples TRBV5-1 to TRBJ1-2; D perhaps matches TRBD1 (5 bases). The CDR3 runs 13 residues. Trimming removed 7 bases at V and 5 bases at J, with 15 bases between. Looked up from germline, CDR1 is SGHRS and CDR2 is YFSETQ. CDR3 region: CASSTARPYGYTF. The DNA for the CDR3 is TGCGCCAGCTCGACAGCGAGACCATATGGCTACACCTTC. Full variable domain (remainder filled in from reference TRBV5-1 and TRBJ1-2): KAGVTQTPRYLIKTRGQQVTLSCSPISGHRSVSWYQQTPGQGLQFLFEYFSETQRNKGNFPGRFSGRQFSNSRSEMNVSTLELGDSALYLCASSTARPYGYTFGSGTRLTVV.

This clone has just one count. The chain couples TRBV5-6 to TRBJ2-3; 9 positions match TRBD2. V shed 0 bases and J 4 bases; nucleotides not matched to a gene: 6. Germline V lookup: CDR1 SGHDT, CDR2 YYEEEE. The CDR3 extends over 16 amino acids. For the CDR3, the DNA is TGTGCCAGCAGCTTGGCGGTAGCGGGGGCCCCAGATACGCAGTATTTT. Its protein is CASSLAVAGAPDTQYF.

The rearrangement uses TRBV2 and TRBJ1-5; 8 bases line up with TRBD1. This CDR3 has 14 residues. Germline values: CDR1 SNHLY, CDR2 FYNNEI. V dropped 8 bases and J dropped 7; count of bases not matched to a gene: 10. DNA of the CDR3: TGTGCCAGCGGATCAGGGGGCCTGGGGCAGCCCCAGCATTTT. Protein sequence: CASGSGGLGQPQHF.

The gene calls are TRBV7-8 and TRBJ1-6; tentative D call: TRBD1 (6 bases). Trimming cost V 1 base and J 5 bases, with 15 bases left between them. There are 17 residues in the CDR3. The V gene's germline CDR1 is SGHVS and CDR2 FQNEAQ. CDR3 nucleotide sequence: TGTGCCAGCAGCTTAGGGCCTGGGACAAAGAATAATTCACCCCTCCACTTT. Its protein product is CASSLGPGTKNNSPLHF.

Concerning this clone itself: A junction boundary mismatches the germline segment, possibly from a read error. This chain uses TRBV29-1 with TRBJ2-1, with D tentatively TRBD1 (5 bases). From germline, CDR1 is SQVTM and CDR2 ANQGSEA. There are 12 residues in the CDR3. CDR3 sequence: CSVKDSYNEQFF. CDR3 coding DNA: TGCAGCGTTAAAGACAGCTACAATGAGCAGTTCTTC.

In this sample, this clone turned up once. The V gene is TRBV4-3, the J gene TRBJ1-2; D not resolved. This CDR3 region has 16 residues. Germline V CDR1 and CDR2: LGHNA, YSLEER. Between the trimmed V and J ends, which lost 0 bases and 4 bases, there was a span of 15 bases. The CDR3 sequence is CASSQERGTVFYGYTF. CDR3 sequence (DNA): TGCGCCAGCAGCCAAGAAAGAGGAACCGTTTTCTATGGCTACACCTTC.

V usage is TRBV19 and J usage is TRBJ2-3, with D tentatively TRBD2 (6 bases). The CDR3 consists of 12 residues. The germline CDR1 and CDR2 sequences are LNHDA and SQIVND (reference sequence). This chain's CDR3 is CARGLITDTQYF. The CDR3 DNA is TGTGCTAGGGGACTGATCACAGATACGCAGTATTTT.

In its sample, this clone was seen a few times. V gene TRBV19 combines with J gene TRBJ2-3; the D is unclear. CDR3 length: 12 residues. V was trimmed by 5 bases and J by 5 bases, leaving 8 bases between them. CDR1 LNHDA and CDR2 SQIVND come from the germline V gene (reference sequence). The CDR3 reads CASSAYRDTQYF. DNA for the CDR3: TGTGCCAGTAGTGCCTATAGAGATACGCAGTATTTT. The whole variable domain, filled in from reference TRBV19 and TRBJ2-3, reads DGGITQSPKYLFRKEGQNVTLSCEQNLNHDAMYWYRQDPGQGLRLIYYSQIVNDFQKGDIAEGYSVSREKKESFPLTVTSAQKNPTAFYLCASSAYRDTQYFGPGTRLTVL.

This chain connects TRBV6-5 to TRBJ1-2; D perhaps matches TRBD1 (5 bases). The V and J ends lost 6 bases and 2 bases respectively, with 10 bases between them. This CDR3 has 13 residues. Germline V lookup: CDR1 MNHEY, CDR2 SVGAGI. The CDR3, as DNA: TGTGCCAGCAGCTTTGACAGAAACTATGGCTACACCTTC. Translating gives CASSFDRNYGYTF.

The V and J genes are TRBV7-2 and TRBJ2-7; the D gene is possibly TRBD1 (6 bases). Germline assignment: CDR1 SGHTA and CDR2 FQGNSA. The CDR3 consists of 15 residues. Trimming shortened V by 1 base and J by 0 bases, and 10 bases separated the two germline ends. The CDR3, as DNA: TGTGCCAGCAGCTTAGATAGGACAGTCTCCTACGAGCAGTACTTC. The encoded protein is CASSLDRTVSYEQYF.

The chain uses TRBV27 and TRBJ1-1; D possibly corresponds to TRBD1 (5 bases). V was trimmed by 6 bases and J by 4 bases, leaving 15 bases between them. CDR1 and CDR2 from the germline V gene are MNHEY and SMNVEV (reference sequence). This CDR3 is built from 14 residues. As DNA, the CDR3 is TGTGCCAGCAGGCCTGGGCGGGGGACCACTGAAGCTTTCTTT. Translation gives CASRPGRGTTEAFF.

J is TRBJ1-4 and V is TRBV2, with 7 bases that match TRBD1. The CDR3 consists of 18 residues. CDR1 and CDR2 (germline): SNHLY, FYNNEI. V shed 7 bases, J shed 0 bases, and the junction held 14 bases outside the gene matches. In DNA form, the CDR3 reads TGTGCCAGCAAAAGTCGGGACAGAAAATTTGCAACTAATGAAAAACTGTTTTTT. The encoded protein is CASKSRDRKFATNEKLFF.

The CDR3 DNA sequence: TGTGCCAGCAGCTCACAGGGAAACACCGGGGAGCTGTTTTTT. It yields the protein CASSSQGNTGELFF. J is TRBJ2-2 and V is TRBV7-3; tentative D call: TRBD1 (6 bases). CDR3 length: 14 amino acids. CDR1 and CDR2 from the germline V gene are SGHTA and FQGTGA. Trimming shortened V by 4 bases and J by 2 bases, and 8 bases separated the two germline ends. The variable domain in full, completed from reference TRBV7-3 and TRBJ2-2, reads GAGVSQTPSNKVTEKGKYVELRCDPISGHTALYWYRQSLGQGPEFLIYFQGTGAADDSGLPNDRFFAVRPEGSVSTLKIQRTERGDSAVYLCASSSQGNTGELFFGEGSRLTVL.

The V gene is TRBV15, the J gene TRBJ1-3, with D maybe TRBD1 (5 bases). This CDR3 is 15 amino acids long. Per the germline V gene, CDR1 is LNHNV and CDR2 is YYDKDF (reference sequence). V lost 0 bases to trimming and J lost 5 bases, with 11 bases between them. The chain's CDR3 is CATSRDWGERNTIYF. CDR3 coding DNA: TGTGCCACCAGCAGAGATTGGGGGGAACGAAACACCATATATTTT.

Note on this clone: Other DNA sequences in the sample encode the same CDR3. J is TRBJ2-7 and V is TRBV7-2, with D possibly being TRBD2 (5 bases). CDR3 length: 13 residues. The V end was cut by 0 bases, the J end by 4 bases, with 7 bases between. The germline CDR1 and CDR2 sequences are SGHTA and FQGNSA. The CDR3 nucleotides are TGTGCCAGCAGCTTAGCACGAGGGTACGAGCAGTACTTC. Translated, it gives CASSLARGYEQYF.

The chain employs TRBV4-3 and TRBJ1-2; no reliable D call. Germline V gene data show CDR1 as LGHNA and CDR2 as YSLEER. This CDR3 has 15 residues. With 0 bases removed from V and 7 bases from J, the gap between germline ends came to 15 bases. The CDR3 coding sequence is TGCGCCAGCAGCCAAGATCGGGCGGGGAGTAGTGGCTACACCTTC. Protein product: CASSQDRAGSSGYTF.

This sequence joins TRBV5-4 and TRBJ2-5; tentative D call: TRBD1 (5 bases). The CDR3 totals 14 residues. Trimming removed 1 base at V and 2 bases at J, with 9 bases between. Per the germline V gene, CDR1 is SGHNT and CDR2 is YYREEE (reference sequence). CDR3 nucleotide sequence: TGTGCCAGCAGCTTGCCGCGACAGCAAGAGACCCAGTACTTC. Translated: CASSLPRQQETQYF.

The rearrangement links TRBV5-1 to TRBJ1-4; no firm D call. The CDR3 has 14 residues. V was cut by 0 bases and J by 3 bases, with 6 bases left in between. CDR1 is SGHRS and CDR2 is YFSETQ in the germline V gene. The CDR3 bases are TGCGCCAGCAGCTTGGGGGAGGCTAATGAAAAACTGTTTTTT. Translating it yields CASSLGEANEKLFF.